The 16 T cell receptor beta chains presented below share a single source sample, sequenced in a study of cytomegalovirus exposure and HLA in healthy donors. This table comes from immunoSEQ multiplex PCR, and its TCRdb copy is limited to in-frame clones, with some not included. The data hold approximately 160,000 clones, with about 89% observed a single time. The sample comprised PBMCs. These TCRs come from a woman under 30 in good health and CMV-seropositive.

The chain combines TRBV5-1 with TRBJ1-2; D possibly corresponds to TRBD1 (6 bases). The CDR3 is made up of 15 amino acids. Trimming left V 4 bases short and J 0 bases short, with 13 bases between. Germline V gives CDR1 SGHRS, CDR2 YFSETQ. The chain's CDR3 is CASSPLNRANYGYTF. The CDR3 DNA sequence: TGCGCCAGCAGCCCGCTAAACAGGGCTAACTATGGCTACACCTTC.

The chain combines TRBV28 with TRBJ1-4; possible D gene TRBD1, 6 bases. CDR1 is MDHEN and CDR2 is SYDVKM in the germline V gene. V lost 8 bases and J lost 5, with 15 bases in between. This CDR3 spans 14 amino acids. DNA for the CDR3: TGTGCCAGCGGACTGGAGGGGGGGAATGAAAAACTGTTTTTT. It specifies CASGLEGGNEKLFF.

The chain recombines TRBV6-4 with TRBJ2-1; 12 bases match TRBD2. After removal of 0 bases from V and 8 bases from J, the junction contained 5 bases not matched to a gene. Germline V CDR1 and CDR2: MRHNA, SNTAGT. The CDR3 is 16 residues long. The CDR3 region has the DNA TGTGCCAGCAGTGACTCTCTAGCGGGGGGGCCATATGAGCAGTTCTTC. This translates into CASSDSLAGGPYEQFF.

Only a few counts were recorded for this clone. This chain uses TRBV28 with TRBJ2-7, with 12 bases that match TRBD2. The CDR3 loop spans 12 amino acids. J was trimmed by 12 bases and V by 4 bases; bases with no gene match: 4. Per the germline V gene, CDR1 is MDHEN and CDR2 is SYDVKM. The CDR3 coding sequence is TGTGCCAGCAGTTGGACTAGCGGGAAGATGTACTTC. As protein: CASSWTSGKMYF.

The DNA for the CDR3 is TGTGCCAGCAGCTTGGGATACAGGGCTAACTATGGCTACACCTTC. Protein: CASSLGYRANYGYTF. The chain employs TRBV7-2 and TRBJ1-2; a weak D match, TRBD1 (6 bases). Deletions cut 3 bases from V and 0 bases from J, with 11 bases between. CDR3 length: 15 amino acids. Germline CDR1 SGHTA, CDR2 FQGNSA.

V usage is TRBV7-8 and J usage is TRBJ1-1, with TRBD1 as a possible D gene (6 bases). The CDR3 is 14 residues long. Germline loops: CDR1 SGHVS, CDR2 FQNEAQ. Trimming pared 7 bases from V and 3 bases from J, leaving 15 bases between. The CDR3 loop reads CASNPIWTDTEAFF. CDR3 DNA: TGTGCCAGCAACCCTATCTGGACAGACACTGAAGCTTTCTTT.

The rearrangement joins TRBV28 to TRBJ1-5, with TRBD1 matching 7 bases. Germline values: CDR1 MDHEN, CDR2 SYDVKM. The junction had 11 bases not matched to a gene; V was cut back by 3 bases and J by 3 bases. This CDR3 has 17 residues. DNA for the CDR3: TGTGCCAGCAGTTTCGACCGACAGGGATCCCTCAATCAGCCCCAGCATTTT. This gives the protein CASSFDRQGSLNQPQHF.

This rearrangement joins TRBV15 to TRBJ1-1; 7 bases match TRBD1. The germline CDR1 and CDR2 sequences are LNHNV and YYDKDF (reference sequence). CDR3 length: 15 residues. V shed 0 bases and J 6 bases; nucleotides not matched to a gene: 7. The DNA of the CDR3 is TGTGCCACCAGCAGAGATCGAGAGGGGGCCGCTGAAGCTTTCTTT. It is translated as CATSRDREGAAEAFF.

V and J are TRBV5-4 and TRBJ2-7, with D possibly being TRBD2 (5 bases). CDR3 length equals 15 residues. Germline CDR1 and CDR2: SGHNT and YYREEE (reference sequence). Trimming left V 1 base short and J 9 bases short, with 20 bases between. The CDR3 spells CASSLFGLIPFGQYF. The DNA of the CDR3 is TGTGCCAGCAGCTTGTTCGGACTCATCCCATTTGGGCAGTACTTC.

The rearrangement uses TRBV7-9 and TRBJ2-1; perhaps TRBD2 as D (6 bases). CDR1 SEHNR and CDR2 FQNEAQ come from the germline V gene (reference sequence). CDR3 length: 17 residues. The germline V and J ends were trimmed by 5 bases and 3 bases, with 20 bases remaining between them. CDR3 protein: CASSQRGGGKNYNEQFF. The CDR3 nucleotides are TGTGCCAGCAGCCAAAGGGGAGGCGGGAAGAACTACAATGAGCAGTTCTTC.

This rearrangement joins TRBV2 to TRBJ2-7; 12 bases map to TRBD2. J gave up 3 bases and V 7 bases, and 1 base lay outside the gene matches. The CDR3 length is 13 residues. Germline V gene data show CDR1 as SNHLY and CDR2 as FYNNEI. CDR3 sequence: CASKTSGSYEQYF. The CDR3 DNA sequence: TGTGCCAGCAAGACTAGCGGGAGCTACGAGCAGTACTTC.

V usage is TRBV12-5 and J usage is TRBJ2-3, with a possible D match to TRBD2 (6 bases). V dropped 1 base and J dropped 7 bases, with 15 bases sitting between them. The germline V gene has CDR1 LGHNT and CDR2 FRNRAP. CDR3 length: 15 residues. The CDR3 DNA reads as TGTGCTAGTGGTTTGGGACTAGTTTGGAAAAATACGCAGTATTTT. Protein product: CASGLGLVWKNTQYF.

The V call is TRBV5-4, the J call TRBJ2-7; a weak D match, TRBD2 (5 bases). Germline CDR1 and CDR2: SGHNT and YYREEE (reference sequence). Trimming cost V 3 bases and J 5 bases, with 12 bases left between them. This CDR3 has 13 residues. The CDR3 spells CASSSVLTNEQYF. Written as DNA, the CDR3 is TGTGCCAGCAGCTCCGTACTGACTAACGAGCAGTACTTC.

The chain uses TRBV4-3 and TRBJ2-3; D may be TRBD2 (5 bases). With 0 bases removed from V and 2 bases from J, the gap between germline ends came to 18 bases. Germline values: CDR1 LGHNA, CDR2 YSLEER. This CDR3 spans 18 amino acids. The CDR3 reads CASSQDLFGGWNTDTQYF. CDR3 DNA: TGCGCCAGCAGCCAAGATCTTTTTGGAGGTTGGAACACAGATACGCAGTATTTT.

The chain has TRBV4-3 and TRBJ1-4; TRBD1 agrees at 7 bases. The CDR3 consists of 18 residues. CDR1 is LGHNA and CDR2 is YSLEER in the germline V gene. The V segment lost 0 bases and the J segment 1 base; nucleotides outside the gene matches: 8. The CDR3 here is CASSQDPTHRGTNEKLFF. The CDR3 nucleotides read TGCGCCAGCAGCCAAGACCCTACTCACAGGGGAACTAATGAAAAACTGTTTTTT.

This clone was observed a single time. This rearrangement joins TRBV2 to TRBJ2-1; TRBD2 might be the D (6 bases). This CDR3 spans 14 amino acids. CDR1 and CDR2 (germline): SNHLY, FYNNEI. Trimming left V 3 bases short and J 4 bases short, with 10 bases between. The CDR3 sequence is CASSDRAGYNEQFF. In DNA form, the CDR3 reads TGTGCCAGCAGTGACCGGGCGGGGTACAATGAGCAGTTCTTC.